Sequencing of this T cell receptor (beta chain) was carried out in a study of blood T cell repertoires in COVID-19. The table came from immunoSEQ multiplex PCR; TCRdb's copy has only in-frame clones and leaves some out. The data contain some 200,000 clones, 75% to 90% of them seen just once; the ten biggest clones take up just under 8.5%. Sequencing was carried out using peripheral blood. The receptor was derived from a woman aged 55-69 years with acute or convalescent COVID-19.

The CDR3 region is CASRTEDRVAYTEAFF. CDR3 DNA sequence: TGTGCCAGCCGTACAGAGGACAGGGTGGCTTACACTGAAGCTTTCTTT. The chain has TRBV18 and TRBJ1-1, with 8 bases identical to TRBD1. CDR1 and CDR2 (germline): KGHSH, LQKENI. The CDR3 length is 16 residues. Losses at the gene ends were 8 bases for V and 3 bases for J; bases not matched to a gene: 14.